This passage covers 19 T cell receptor beta chains from one sample sequenced in a study of Graves' ophthalmopathy and Graves' hyperthyroidism. Amplified material comprised TCR beta CDR3 regions derived from RNA transcripts. After a first-round RT-PCR with HTBI primers, a second-round multiplex PCR was run. Using its own MiXCR run on the multiplex PCR reads, TCRdb lists one record per CDR3 protein. The sample consists of 300,000 to 450,000 distinct CDR3 sequences, 17% of them appearing once. Sequenced sample: peripheral blood. The source is an adult woman with stable Graves' hyperthyroidism.

The CDR3 DNA reads as TGTGCCAGCAGCTGGGCGGGAGAGTTCTCCTACGAGCAGTACTTC. Translating it yields CASSWAGEFSYEQYF. The genes are TRBV11-1 and TRBJ2-7; the match to TRBD2 covers 7 bases. CDR1 and CDR2 (germline): SGHAT, FQDESV (reference sequence). The junction had 6 bases not matched to a gene; V was cut back by 4 bases and J by 0 bases. This CDR3 contains 15 residues.

The table lists this clonotype with many counts. The J gene is TRBJ2-2, the V gene TRBV6-2 or TRBV6-3; 7 nucleotides line up with TRBD2. CDR1 and CDR2 from the germline V gene are MNHEY and SVGEGT. The CDR3 runs 15 residues. Unmatched junction bases numbered 3, after V lost 2 bases and J lost 3 bases. The CDR3 bases are TGTGCCAGCAGTTACGCGGGAGATTACACCGGGGAGCTGTTTTTT. It yields the protein CASSYAGDYTGELFF.

This clonotype was recorded at least ten times. The rearrangement links TRBV14 to TRBJ2-5; 7 bases fit TRBD1. Unmatched junction bases numbered 5, after V lost 1 base and J lost 6 bases. This CDR3 region has 14 residues. CDR1 and CDR2 from the germline V gene are SGHDN and FVKESK. The CDR3 DNA sequence: TGTGCCAGCAGCCAAGGACAGGGCGGTCAGACCCAGTACTTC. It yields the protein CASSQGQGGQTQYF.

The CDR3 is CSARESTHTIWAFF. The DNA for the CDR3 is TGCAGTGCTAGAGAAAGTACCCATACCATCTGGGCTTTCTTT. This rearrangement joins TRBV20-1 to TRBJ1-1; D ambiguous. Between the trimmed V and J ends, which lost 0 bases and 11 bases, there was a span of 19 bases. CDR1 is DFQATT, CDR2 SNEGSKA, per germline (reference sequence). This CDR3 region has 14 residues.

This chain joins TRBV6-2 or TRBV6-3 and TRBJ2-7; 7 bases align to TRBD2. This CDR3 region has 14 residues. Per the germline V gene, CDR1 is MNHEY and CDR2 is SVGEGT. Trimming at V came to 8 bases and at J to 1 base, leaving 8 bases not matched to a gene. This chain's CDR3 is CASESGDPSYEQYF. The CDR3 region has the DNA TGTGCCAGCGAGAGCGGGGATCCTTCCTACGAGCAGTACTTC.

The chain employs TRBV5-1 and TRBJ2-6, with D possibly being TRBD2 (6 bases). V lost 4 bases to trimming and J lost 1 base, with 12 bases between them. The CDR3 contains 16 residues. Germline-derived CDR1 and CDR2 are SGHRS and YFSETQ. The CDR3 DNA reads as TGCGCCAGCAGCCCCTTGGGGGGATCTGGGGCCAACGTCCTGACTTTC. This encodes CASSPLGGSGANVLTF.

V is TRBV19 and J is TRBJ1-2; 8 nucleotides line up with TRBD1. Trimming removed 3 bases from V and 0 bases from J; junction bases left unmatched: 3. The CDR3 length is 15 residues. Germline CDR1 is LNHDA and CDR2 is SQIVND (reference sequence). The CDR3 bases are TGTGCCAGTAGTATCGGGACAGGCGCTAACTATGGCTACACCTTC. The encoded protein is CASSIGTGANYGYTF.

For this clonotype: A read error may produce the germline difference seen at one junction end. The chain is built from TRBV10-3 and TRBJ2-7, with TRBD2 matching over 13 bases. The CDR3 runs 19 residues. Germline loops: CDR1 ENHRY, CDR2 SYGVKD. CDR3 residues: CAISVTKTSGRLASYDQYF. CDR3 coding DNA: TGTGCCATCAGTGTGACTAAGACTAGCGGGAGGTTGGCTTCCTACGATCAGTACTTC.

This clonotype was seen ten or more times. The rearrangement links TRBV12-3 or TRBV12-4 to TRBJ1-2, with 10 bases matching TRBD1. The CDR3 has 15 residues. Losses at the gene ends were 3 bases for V and 4 bases for J; bases not matched to a gene: 5. The CDR3 DNA reads TGTGCCAGCAGTTTCGGCGGGGACAGGGGCTATGGCTACACCTTC. Translation gives CASSFGGDRGYGYTF.

This clonotype has a count of ten or more. The chain links TRBV2 to TRBJ2-7; D is perhaps TRBD2 (5 bases). The CDR3 spans 13 residues. Germline V gives CDR1 SNHLY, CDR2 FYNNEI. V was cut by 11 bases and J by 0 bases, with 14 bases left in between. For the CDR3, the DNA is TGTGCCGCAGTAACCGGGAACTCCTACGAGCAGTACTTC. It encodes CAAVTGNSYEQYF.

This clonotype was counted many times. The rearrangement joins TRBV28 to TRBJ2-5; TRBD1 matches at 7 bases. Per germline, CDR1 MDHEN and CDR2 SYDVKM. The junction had 6 bases not matched to a gene; V was cut back by 7 bases and J by 1 base. CDR3 length: 14 amino acids. The CDR3 spells CASTLQGSQETQYF. CDR3 sequence (DNA): TGTGCCAGCACCTTACAGGGGTCCCAAGAGACCCAGTACTTC. Combining the CDR3 with reference TRBV28 and TRBJ2-5 gives the whole variable domain DVKVTQSSRYLVKRTGEKVFLECVQDMDHENMFWYRQDPGLGLRLIYFSYDVKMKEKGDIPEGYSVSREKKERFSLILESASTNQTSMYLCASTLQGSQETQYFGPGTRLLVL.

This clonotype was seen many times. The gene calls are TRBV11-2 and TRBJ2-5, with D unresolved. CDR1 is SGHAT and CDR2 is FQNNGV in the germline V gene. Trimming cost V 1 base and J 2 bases, with 14 bases left between them. This CDR3 is 16 amino acids long. This CDR3 is CASSLGVVSGQETQYF. CDR3 bases: TGTGCCAGCAGCTTAGGGGTCGTCAGTGGACAAGAGACCCAGTACTTC. Looking up the rest from reference TRBV11-2 and TRBJ2-5 gives the full variable domain: EAGVAQSPRYKIIEKRQSVAFWCNPISGHATLYWYQQILGQGPKLLIQFQNNGVVDDSQLPKDRFSAERLKGVDSTLKIQPAKLEDSAVYLCASSLGVVSGQETQYFGPGTRLLVL.

In the case of this clonotype: This sequence may be a read error, since a much larger clone differs from it by one base. The V and J genes are TRBV6-5 and TRBJ1-2; D remains ambiguous. The V gene's germline CDR1 is MNHEY and CDR2 SVGAGI. V was trimmed by 4 bases and J by 5 bases, leaving 11 bases between them. The CDR3 has 13 amino acids. The CDR3 sequence: CASSLNEPYGYTF. The CDR3 DNA reads as TGTGCCAGCAGTTTAAACGAACCTTATGGCTACACCTTC.

This clonotype was recorded many times. The chain has TRBV7-9 and TRBJ1-2, with D perhaps matching TRBD1 (6 bases). The germline gives CDR1 SEHNR, CDR2 FQNEAQ (reference sequence). The length of the CDR3 is 14 residues. V dropped 5 bases and J dropped 1 base, with 11 bases sitting between them. Here the CDR3 DNA reads TGTGCCAGCAGCCCAACAGGGATTAACTATGGCTACACCTTC. It encodes CASSPTGINYGYTF.

This clonotype was picked up many times. The rearrangement links TRBV24-1 to TRBJ1-1; TRBD1 might be the D (5 bases). Germline V gene sequence: CDR1 KGHDR, CDR2 SFDVKD. Trimming stripped 4 bases from V and 14 bases from J, with 16 bases between. The CDR3 is 12 residues long. In DNA, the CDR3 is TGTGCCACCAGTGACTCGGGACGGAGCCGGTTCTTT. Translated, it gives CATSDSGRSRFF.

This clonotype was seen many times. The rearrangement uses TRBV7-8 and TRBJ2-7; 7 bases align to TRBD1. CDR1 is SGHVS and CDR2 is FQNEAQ in the germline V gene. J gave up 0 bases and V 5 bases, and 7 bases lay outside the gene matches. CDR3 length: 15 amino acids. Here the CDR3 DNA reads TGTGCCAGCAGCCCAGGGGGACAGCACTCCTACGAGCAGTACTTC. Protein sequence: CASSPGGQHSYEQYF. Filled out from reference TRBV7-8 and TRBJ2-7, the complete variable domain reads GAGVSQSPRYKVAKRGQDVALRCDPISGHVSLFWYQQALGQGPEFLTYFQNEAQLDKSGLPSDRFFAERPEGSVSTLKIQRTQQEDSAVYLCASSPGGQHSYEQYFGPGTRLTVT.

In its sample, this clonotype was seen many times. The rearrangement uses TRBV12-3 or TRBV12-4 and TRBJ2-2; no definite D call. V lost 3 bases, J lost 1 base, and 9 bases lay in between. This CDR3 contains 15 residues. The CDR3 loop is CASSLASGNTGELFF. The CDR3 DNA reads as TGTGCCAGCAGTTTGGCTAGTGGGAACACCGGGGAGCTGTTTTTT.

This clonotype was detected ten times or more. This chain uses TRBV20-1 with TRBJ2-7, with D perhaps TRBD1 or TRBD2 (5 bases each). Germline lookup yields CDR1 DFQATT and CDR2 SNEGSKA (reference sequence). This CDR3 comprises 12 residues. Trimming shortened V by 3 bases and J by 7 bases, and 13 bases separated the two germline ends. The CDR3 reads CSASYGGREQYF. CDR3 DNA sequence: TGCAGTGCTAGTTATGGGGGACGAGAGCAGTACTTC.

This clonotype was seen many times. The gene calls are TRBV6-1 and TRBJ2-2; D possibly matches TRBD1 or TRBD2 (5 bases each). The CDR3 contains 15 residues. Germline CDR1 MNHNS, CDR2 SASEGT. V was clipped by 6 bases and J by 8 bases, with 19 bases between them. CDR3 nucleotide sequence: TGTGCCAGCAGAACCGGGACCCGGGGATGGGGGGAGCTGTTTTTT. It encodes CASRTGTRGWGELFF.